These 15 T cell receptor beta chains were sequenced from one sample in a study of cytomegalovirus exposure and HLA in healthy donors. Vbeta (60) and Jbeta (13) primers were used in the PCR. Only in-frame clones appear in the TCRdb table, and some are missing; sequencing was by immunoSEQ multiplex PCR. Of roughly 200,000 clones listed, 70% to 85% are singletons. The sequenced sample consisted of PBMCs. Receptors were obtained from a woman aged 40 to 50 in good health and CMV-seronegative.

The chain couples TRBV9 to TRBJ2-7, with 7 bases aligning to TRBD2. Looked up from germline, CDR1 is SGDLS and CDR2 is YYNGEE. The trim removed 2 bases at V and 7 bases at J, leaving 9 bases unmatched. The CDR3 contains 14 residues. Here the CDR3 reads CASSVRDYVGEQYF. The CDR3 DNA sequence: TGTGCCAGCAGCGTGCGGGACTACGTGGGGGAGCAGTACTTC.

V gene TRBV14 combines with J gene TRBJ1-1, with no clear D. Trimming removed 3 bases at V and 11 bases at J, with 13 bases between. This CDR3 region has 12 residues. Germline loops: CDR1 SGHDN, CDR2 FVKESK. The CDR3 bases are TGTGCCAGCAGCCAGCCGGGAGGTAGCGCTTTCTTT. Translated: CASSQPGGSAFF. Looking up the rest from reference TRBV14 and TRBJ1-1 gives the full variable domain: EAGVTQFPSHSVIEKGQTVTLRCDPISGHDNLYWYRRVMGKEIKFLLHFVKESKQDESGMPNNRFLAERTGGTYSTLKVQPAELEDSGVYFCASSQPGGSAFFGQGTRLTVV.

The V call is TRBV11-2, the J call TRBJ1-2; perhaps TRBD1 as D (6 bases). The CDR3 covers 14 residues. V was shortened by 2 bases and J by 6 bases, with 13 bases between the two germline ends. Germline V gene data show CDR1 as SGHAT and CDR2 as FQNNGV. The CDR3 coding sequence is TGTGCCAGCAGCTTAAGCGGGGGGGCTCATGGCTACACCTTC. It specifies CASSLSGGAHGYTF. Full variable domain (missing parts from reference TRBV11-2 and TRBJ1-2): EAGVAQSPRYKIIEKRQSVAFWCNPISGHATLYWYQQILGQGPKLLIQFQNNGVVDDSQLPKDRFSAERLKGVDSTLKIQPAKLEDSAVYLCASSLSGGAHGYTFGSGTRLTVV.

This clone has only one observation. J is TRBJ2-1 and V is TRBV11-2; D is perhaps TRBD1 (6 bases). The CDR3 sequence is 15 residues long. Trimming took off 5 bases at V and 4 bases at J, with 15 bases between the two ends. Per the germline V gene, CDR1 is SGHAT and CDR2 is FQNNGV. CDR3 sequence: CASSGYRELYNEQFF. CDR3 nucleotides: TGTGCCAGCAGCGGTTACAGGGAACTTTACAATGAGCAGTTCTTC.

V and J are TRBV10-1 and TRBJ1-2, with D tentatively TRBD1 (5 bases). The CDR3 is 14 amino acids. CDR1 is WNHNN, CDR2 SYGVQD, per germline (reference sequence). Trimming stripped 10 bases from V and 1 base from J, with 16 bases between. The CDR3 region is CATSRGNDNYGYTF. Written as DNA, the CDR3 is TGCGCCACGTCCCGGGGGAATGATAACTATGGCTACACCTTC.

The V gene is TRBV30, the J gene TRBJ1-2, with 7 bases fitting TRBD1. Trimming took 4 bases from V and 4 from J; bases not matched to a gene: 12. The CDR3 sequence is 15 residues long. Germline V CDR1 and CDR2: GTSNPN, SVGIG (reference sequence). The CDR3 nucleotides read TGTGCCTGGACCAAGACCTGGGACAGACCCTATGGCTACACCTTC. Translated: CAWTKTWDRPYGYTF.

This clone was observed a single time. This rearrangement joins TRBV9 to TRBJ2-2, with 7 nucleotides matching TRBD2. The CDR3 is 12 residues long. With 6 bases clipped from V and 5 bases from J, the junction kept 1 base outside the gene matches. In germline, CDR1 is SGDLS, CDR2 YYNGEE. The CDR3 spells CASMGGTGELFF. CDR3 coding DNA: TGTGCCAGCATGGGGGGGACCGGGGAGCTGTTTTTT.

The gene calls are TRBV30 and TRBJ2-5, with no clear D. Germline CDR1 is GTSNPN and CDR2 is SVGIG (reference sequence). The CDR3 runs to 10 residues. Trimming pared 3 bases from V and 5 bases from J, leaving 4 bases between. In DNA, the CDR3 is TGTGCCTGGAGCAGGGAGACCCAGTACTTC. Protein sequence: CAWSRETQYF.

The rearrangement joins TRBV7-2 to TRBJ2-7; no definite D call. V was trimmed by 3 bases and J by 2 bases, leaving 8 bases between them. Germline assignment: CDR1 SGHTA and CDR2 FQGNSA. The CDR3 has 13 amino acids. CDR3 nucleotides: TGTGCCAGCAGCTTCCGCTCGGCCTACGAGCAGTACTTC. It is translated as CASSFRSAYEQYF.

The V and J genes are TRBV4-1 and TRBJ1-1; possibly TRBD1 for D (5 bases). The germline V and J ends were trimmed by 5 bases and 10 bases, with 17 bases remaining between them. The CDR3 is 13 residues long. Germline V gene data show CDR1 as MGHRA and CDR2 as YSYEKL. CDR3 residues: CASSSHPGDGAFF. The CDR3 nucleotides read TGCGCCAGCAGCTCCCACCCGGGGGACGGAGCTTTCTTT.

The chain is built from TRBV10-2 and TRBJ1-5; D perhaps matches TRBD1 (6 bases). The CDR3 loop spans 15 amino acids. The germline CDR1 and CDR2 sequences are WSHSY and SAAADI. The germline V and J ends were trimmed by 1 base and 7 bases, with 14 bases remaining between them. The CDR3 region has the DNA TGCGCCAGCAGTGAGTACAGGGATGATGCGCAGCCCCAGCATTTT. This codes for CASSEYRDDAQPQHF.

The chain carries TRBV19 and TRBJ2-3; 8 bases match TRBD1. V lost 9 bases to trimming and J lost 2 bases; unmatched junction nucleotides: 4. The CDR3 covers 13 residues. Germline V lookup: CDR1 LNHDA, CDR2 SQIVND (reference sequence). This CDR3 reads CARPDRVTDTQYF. CDR3 DNA: TGTGCCAGACCGGACAGGGTCACAGATACGCAGTATTTT.

In its sample, this clone was seen once. The rearrangement links TRBV5-1 to TRBJ2-1, with 10 positions matching TRBD2. Trimming removed 4 bases from V and 5 bases from J; junction bases left unmatched: 6. There are 15 residues in the CDR3. Per the germline V gene, CDR1 is SGHRS and CDR2 is YFSETQ. Here the CDR3 DNA reads TGCGCCAGCAGCGCCGGACTAGCGGCCGACAATGAGCAGTTCTTC. Translating it yields CASSAGLAADNEQFF.

This clone came up once. V is TRBV27 and J is TRBJ2-2; no reliable D call. V gave up 8 bases and J gave up 7 bases, with 17 bases separating them. In germline, CDR1 is MNHEY, CDR2 SMNVEV (reference sequence). The CDR3 runs 14 residues. Written as DNA, the CDR3 is TGTGCCAGCCGACATCAATCTGACGTCGGGGAGCTGTTTTTT. Protein sequence: CASRHQSDVGELFF.

The chain employs TRBV6-1 and TRBJ2-7; 8 nucleotides match TRBD1. V trimming: 4 bases; J trimming: 4 bases; junction bases outside the gene matches: 6. The CDR3 is 14 residues long. The V gene's germline CDR1 is MNHNS and CDR2 SASEGT. This CDR3 reads CASSAGTGLYEQYF. The CDR3 coding sequence is TGTGCCAGCAGTGCAGGGACAGGACTATACGAGCAGTACTTC.